This T cell receptor beta chain was identified in a study of blood T cell repertoires in COVID-19. The CDR3 loop spans 14 amino acids. V lost 6 bases to trimming and J lost 5 bases; unmatched junction nucleotides: 7. Germline loops: CDR1 SEHNR, CDR2 FQNEAQ (reference sequence). In the study's own analysis: Nucleated cell number was recorded as an estimate derived from reference gene primer amplification. Here immunoSEQ multiplex PCR was the method, and the copy in TCRdb shows in-frame clones only, minus some. For V, J and clone size, that table is used; D and trimming come from the DNA. In the table there are around 300,000 clones, about 85% of which are singletons.

The sequence came from a human donor in a cohort sampled during active COVID-19. The V and J genes are TRBV7-9 and TRBJ2-5; 9 nucleotides match TRBD1. The sample consisted of peripheral blood. CDR3 in amino acids: CASRSGQGEETQYF. The CDR3 coding sequence is TGTGCCAGCAGATCGGGACAGGGAGAGGAGACCCAGTACTTC. Filled out from reference TRBV7-9 and TRBJ2-5, the complete variable domain reads DTGVSQNPRHKITKRGQNVTFRCDPISEHNRLYWYRQTLGQGPEFLTYFQNEAQLEKSRLLSDRFSAERPKGSFSTLEIQRTEQGDSAMYLCASRSGQGEETQYFGPGTRLLVL.